These 22 T cell receptor beta chains came from one sample sequenced in a study of cytotoxic CD8 clonotypes in ibrutinib-treated CLL (dated by TCRdb to about 2021). Receptor amplification or capture employed the immunoSEQ multiplex PCR assay. The immuneACCESS repertoire file appears here via TCRdb, limited to in-frame rearrangements. These files lack a portion of the clones; in checked studies, under half of the deficit traces to unresolved V genes, and the cause of the others is not known. The sample records approximately 50,000 clones, approximately 71% of which are singletons. Jointly, the top ten make up roughly two fifths of the sample. This specimen's time point label, interpreted: about 11 months on ibrutinib. This sample comprised PBMCs, obtained after 12 months of ibrutinib treatment. All receptors come from a human donor with chronic lymphocytic leukemia.

The rearrangement joins TRBV21-1 to TRBJ1-4; the D call in the table, TRBD1, was not verified against the DNA. TRBV21-1 is listed as a pseudogene. This CDR3 spans 18 amino acids. This CDR3 is CASSLKKEPGQGCEKLFF. The CDR3 DNA sequence: TGTGCCAGCAGCCTTAAAAAAGAACCGGGACAGGGATGTGAAAAACTGTTTTTT.

The J gene is TRBJ2-7, the V gene TRBV11-2; no firm D call. Trimming shortened V by 4 bases and J by 6 bases, and 13 bases separated the two germline ends. CDR3 size: 13 residues. Germline V lookup: CDR1 SGHAT, CDR2 FQNNGV. CDR3 DNA sequence: TGTGCCAGCAGCTCCACCGGTAGAGGCGAGCAGTACTTC. It encodes CASSSTGRGEQYF.

This clone was detected only a few times. The gene calls are TRBV29-1 and TRBJ2-3; D is unresolved. Germline-derived CDR1 and CDR2 are SQVTM and ANQGSEA. The CDR3 is 11 amino acids. The ends were cut back, 1 base at V and 5 bases at J, with 4 bases in the middle. As DNA, the CDR3 is TGCAGCGTTGAAGGGGGAGATACGCAGTATTTT. This codes for CSVEGGDTQYF.

The CDR3, as DNA: TGTGCCAGCAGTTTGTCCGGGACAGGGGTTAACTATGGCTACACCTTC. Translating gives CASSLSGTGVNYGYTF. The chain employs TRBV28 and TRBJ1-2, with TRBD1 identical over 10 bases. This CDR3 is built from 16 residues. The germline CDR1 and CDR2 sequences are MDHEN and SYDVKM. J was trimmed by 1 base and V by 3 bases; bases with no gene match: 5.

The genes are TRBV4-1 and TRBJ2-4; 10 nucleotides agree with TRBD2. The J segment lost 0 bases and the V segment lost 3 bases, leaving 5 bases of the junction unmatched. CDR3 size: 17 residues. Germline loops: CDR1 MGHRA, CDR2 YSYEKL. The CDR3 nucleotides read TGCGCCAGCAGCCAGCCCCTAGCGGGAGTAGCCAAAAACATTCAGTACTTC. It codes for CASSQPLAGVAKNIQYF.

The chain is built from TRBV19 and TRBJ1-5, with D uncertain. With 6 bases removed from V and 0 bases from J, the gap between germline ends came to 9 bases. The CDR3 is made up of 14 amino acids. Germline V lookup: CDR1 LNHDA, CDR2 SQIVND (reference sequence). CDR3 in amino acids: CASSLVYSNQPQHF. CDR3 DNA sequence: TGTGCCAGTAGCCTAGTTTATAGCAATCAGCCCCAGCATTTT.

DNA of the CDR3: TGTGCCAGCTCACGATCCGGGACAAGCTCCTACGAGCAGTACTTC. As protein: CASSRSGTSSYEQYF. This sequence joins TRBV18 and TRBJ2-7; D is possibly TRBD1 (6 bases). Trimming removed 4 bases at V and 0 bases at J, with 13 bases between. Germline assignment: CDR1 KGHSH and CDR2 LQKENI. The CDR3 covers 15 residues.

This chain joins TRBV5-1 and TRBJ2-5; 10 bases line up with TRBD2. The CDR3 is 18 residues long. V lost 2 bases and J lost 5; bases outside the gene matches: 15. The germline V gene encodes CDR1 SGHRS and CDR2 YFSETQ. The CDR3 is CASSLHLSGRPRGETQYF. The DNA for the CDR3 is TGCGCCAGCAGCTTACACCTTAGCGGGAGGCCCCGGGGCGAGACCCAGTACTTC. The full variable domain, its missing parts supplied by reference TRBV5-1 and TRBJ2-5, is KAGVTQTPRYLIKTRGQQVTLSCSPISGHRSVSWYQQTPGQGLQFLFEYFSETQRNKGNFPGRFSGRQFSNSRSEMNVSTLELGDSALYLCASSLHLSGRPRGETQYFGPGTRLLVL.

This chain uses TRBV6-1 with TRBJ2-7; tentatively, D is TRBD1 (7 bases). The CDR3 extends over 15 amino acids. The V gene's germline CDR1 is MNHNS and CDR2 SASEGT. Deletions cut 4 bases from V and 4 bases from J, with 17 bases between. The CDR3 DNA reads as TGTGCCAGCAGTGCGCGGGACAGCCCTTCGTACGAGCAGTACTTC. This translates into CASSARDSPSYEQYF.

The V gene is TRBV18, the J gene TRBJ2-7, with TRBD1 identical over 10 bases. V lost 3 bases and J lost 0; bases outside the gene matches: 2. Germline V CDR1 and CDR2: KGHSH, LQKENI. The CDR3 runs 15 residues. CDR3 sequence: CASSPGQGGSYEQYF. CDR3 coding DNA: TGTGCCAGCTCACCTGGACAGGGGGGCTCCTACGAGCAGTACTTC.

V and J are TRBV10-3 and TRBJ1-4; D is undetermined. Germline values: CDR1 ENHRY, CDR2 SYGVKD. V was cut by 0 bases and J by 12 bases, with 8 bases left in between. The CDR3 contains 12 residues. As DNA, the CDR3 is TGTGCCATCAGTGAGTCGAGGAGAGAACTGTTTTTT. It yields the protein CAISESRRELFF.

This rearrangement joins TRBV7-2 to TRBJ2-3, with no clear D. Trimming removed 1 base from V and 14 bases from J, with 16 bases in between. There are 13 residues in the CDR3. CDR1 and CDR2 from the germline V gene are SGHTA and FQGNSA. CDR3 in amino acids: CASSLVHGSTLYF. In DNA form, the CDR3 reads TGTGCCAGCAGCTTAGTCCACGGATCTACCTTGTATTTT.

Comment on this clone: One end of the junction does not line up with germline, which may come from a read error. The chain has TRBV7-7 and TRBJ2-2, with 7 bases fitting TRBD1. In germline, CDR1 is SSHAT, CDR2 FNYEAQ (reference sequence). The CDR3 spans 16 residues. The CDR3 bases are TGTGCTAGCAGCTTAATAGGGGGCCCTCACACCGGGGAGCTGTTTTTT. Translating gives CASSLIGGPHTGELFF.

The V gene is TRBV5-1, the J gene TRBJ2-1; 11 bases fit TRBD2. J was trimmed by 2 bases and V by 5 bases; bases with no gene match: 6. Germline CDR1 and CDR2: SGHRS and YFSETQ. The CDR3 contains 16 residues. The CDR3, as DNA: TGCGCCAGCAGGGATCTAGCGGGAGGCCCCTACAATGAGCAGTTCTTC. Translated, it gives CASRDLAGGPYNEQFF.

In DNA form, the CDR3 reads TGTGCCGCCTCCCGGGGGGACGAGCAGTACTTC. Translated, it gives CAASRGDEQYF. V is TRBV6-5 and J is TRBJ2-7; 7 nucleotides agree with TRBD2. Germline loops: CDR1 MNHEY, CDR2 SVGAGI. V was clipped by 11 bases and J by 5 bases; unmatched bases: 6. CDR3 length equals 11 residues.

V and J are TRBV11-2 and TRBJ2-7, with 10 bases aligning to TRBD2. Germline V gives CDR1 SGHAT, CDR2 FQNNGV. The CDR3 extends over 14 amino acids. Trimming took 5 bases from V and 2 from J; bases not matched to a gene: 3. The CDR3 spells CASSLSGRAYEQYF. CDR3 coding DNA: TGTGCCAGCAGCCTGAGCGGGAGGGCCTACGAGCAGTACTTC.

The J gene is TRBJ1-1, the V gene TRBV16; D remains ambiguous. V was cut by 0 bases and J by 4 bases, with 12 bases left in between. CDR3 length equals 15 residues. CDR1 and CDR2 from the germline V gene are KGHSY and FQNENV. The CDR3 nucleotides are TGTGCCAGCAGCCAATCCAGTCGGAGGACCACTGAAGCTTTCTTT. As protein: CASSQSSRRTTEAFF. Combining the CDR3 with reference TRBV16 and TRBJ1-1 gives the whole variable domain GEEVAQTPKHLVRGEGQKAKLYCAPIKGHSYVFWYQQVLKNEFKFLISFQNENVFDETGMPKERFSAKCLPNSPCSLEIQATKLEDSAVYFCASSQSSRRTTEAFFGQGTRLTVV.

A single count supports this clone. This chain uses TRBV5-1 with TRBJ1-3; no reliable D call. The germline gives CDR1 SGHRS, CDR2 YFSETQ. V shed 0 bases and J shed 0 bases, with 7 bases lying between them. The CDR3 is made up of 15 amino acids. The CDR3 nucleotides are TGCGCCAGCAGCTTGGCCGAGGGCTCTGGAAACACCATATATTTT. Amino acids: CASSLAEGSGNTIYF.

The chain uses TRBV28 and TRBJ2-7, with no clear D. The CDR3 length is 13 residues. Germline values: CDR1 MDHEN, CDR2 SYDVKM. V dropped 4 bases and J dropped 2 bases, with 9 bases sitting between them. The CDR3 DNA is TGTGCCAGCAGTTCACCCGGAGCCTACGAGCAGTACTTC. It translates to CASSSPGAYEQYF.

This chain joins TRBV10-2 and TRBJ2-7, with 9 positions matching TRBD1. CDR1 and CDR2 from the germline V gene are WSHSY and SAAADI. V was clipped by 4 bases and J by 5 bases; unmatched bases: 3. The CDR3 is 13 residues long. The CDR3 is CASSGDRVDEQYF. The CDR3 nucleotides are TGCGCCAGCAGTGGGGACAGGGTCGACGAGCAGTACTTC.

The genes are TRBV18 and TRBJ2-1; TRBD1 agrees at 8 bases. V dropped 4 bases and J dropped 4; count of bases not matched to a gene: 6. Germline lookup yields CDR1 KGHSH and CDR2 LQKENI. This CDR3 region has 15 residues. For the CDR3, the DNA is TGTGCCAGCTCACTCGGACGGACAGGGTACAATGAGCAGTTCTTC. It codes for CASSLGRTGYNEQFF.

The chain carries TRBV6-5 and TRBJ1-1, with D unresolved. The length of the CDR3 is 11 residues. Germline V gene data show CDR1 as MNHEY and CDR2 as SVGAGI. Trimming cost V 10 bases and J 1 base, with 7 bases left between them. The CDR3 DNA follows: TGTGCCACCGACAAGAACACTGAAGCTTTCTTT. Translation gives CATDKNTEAFF.